A selection of T cell receptor beta chains follows, all from one sample in a study of blood T cell repertoires in COVID-19. Produced via immunoSEQ multiplex PCR; TCRdb's table is partial and in-frame only. Found here are about 190,000 clones, 84% of them singletons; the top ten hold around 19%. The sample comprised peripheral blood. The receptors originated from a human donor in a cohort sampled during active COVID-19. CDR3s include the opening cysteine and the closing phenylalanine or tryptophan. The D gene is left open where the match is weak. Size is omitted from some rows. Given values are once, few, many or a class for expanded clones.

cdr3_nt cdr3_aa d_call j_call clone_size v_call
TGTGCCAGCAGCACCGATGTCCTAAACACCGGGGAGCTGTTTTTT CASSTDVLNTGELFF . TRBJ2-2 . TRBV7-9
TGTGCCAGCAGCCTCGGGACTAGCGGGAGGGGCTACCAGGGTACGCAGTATTTT CASSLGTSGRGYQGTQYF TRBD2 TRBJ2-3 . TRBV11-2
TGTGCCAGCAGCTTAGGAAGGCAGGGTACATTCTTC CASSLGRQGTFF . TRBJ2-1 . TRBV11-3
TGCGCCAGCAGCTCCCGGGGAGGTTCGAGTCCTAACTATGGCTACACCTTC CASSSRGGSSPNYGYTF . TRBJ1-2 . TRBV5-1
TGTGCCAGCAGCCGACAGGGGGAAGAGACCCAGTACTTC CASSRQGEETQYF TRBD1 TRBJ2-5 . TRBV3-1/TRBV3-2
TGTGCCGATCGGGGCGGGGCGAACACCGGGGAGCTGTTTTTT CADRGGANTGELFF . TRBJ2-2 . TRBV7-2
TGCAGTGCTAGCCGGGACATAGGCTACACCTTC CSASRDIGYTF . TRBJ1-2 . TRBV20-1
TGTGCCAGCAGCTCCGGGGGGCGGGGTGAAGCTTTCTTT CASSSGGRGEAFF . TRBJ1-1 . TRBV11-3
TGTGCCAGCAGCTTCGTACCCGAGGGAGATACGCAGTATTTT CASSFVPEGDTQYF . TRBJ2-3 . TRBV7-2
TGTGCCAGCAGCCAGGACACCGGGGGAGGGGTGACGCAGTATTTT CASSQDTGGGVTQYF TRBD2 TRBJ2-3 . TRBV11-2
TGCGCCAGCAGACTGACTACGGGTCTGGAGAATTCACCCCTCCACTTT CASRLTTGLENSPLHF . TRBJ1-6 once TRBV4-1
TGTGCCAGCAGTGAACTACAGGTTCAGCCCCAGCATTTT CASSELQVQPQHF . TRBJ1-5 . TRBV6-1
TGTGCCAGCAGCTCGACAGGGGCCTACACAGATACGCAGTATTTT CASSSTGAYTDTQYF TRBD1 TRBJ2-3 few TRBV5-4
TGTGCTAGTGGTTTGTGGAACAGGAACTATGGCTACACCTTC CASGLWNRNYGYTF . TRBJ1-2 . TRBV12-5
TGTGCCATCAGCGGGGACAGGGGGAGAGAAAAACTGTTTTTT CAISGDRGREKLFF TRBD1 TRBJ1-4 . TRBV10-3
TGTGCCAGTAGAAGCCCGGGGATGCCGGCGGGAAATAGCAATGAGCAGTTCTTC CASRSPGMPAGNSNEQFF . TRBJ2-1 . TRBV19
TGTGCCAGCAGCTTCTTCCGACAGGCTAGCACAGATACGCAGTATTTT CASSFFRQASTDTQYF . TRBJ2-3 . TRBV3-1/TRBV3-2
TGTGCCAGCAGCAGGGGACATGAGCAGTTCTTC CASSRGHEQFF . TRBJ2-1 . TRBV12-3/TRBV12-4
TGTGCCACCAGCAGAGCAAATCAGCCCCAGCATTTT CATSRANQPQHF . TRBJ1-5 . TRBV15
TGTGCCAGCGGTGTTCGGGCAGGGGGATCATCACCCCTCCACTTT CASGVRAGGSSPLHF TRBD1 TRBJ1-6 . TRBV27